This passage covers 5 T cell receptor beta chains from one sample sequenced in a study of shared clonotypes between healthy human individuals. Positive CCR7 selection of CD45RO-negative cells yielded the naive CD8 cells, and terminally differentiated effector memory CD45RA+ cells were excluded. Repertoires were generated with immunoSEQ multiplex PCR, while TCRdb's copy carries only in-frame clones and drops some. The sample has 650,000 to 800,000 clones, about 90% seen once. What was sequenced was naive CD8+ T cells sorted from blood. Receptors were obtained from a man under 40 in good health.

J is TRBJ2-1 and V is TRBV27, with 8 nucleotides matching TRBD2. Trimming cost V 2 bases and J 10 bases; bases outside gene matches: 10. Germline assignment: CDR1 MNHEY and CDR2 SMNVEV (reference sequence). The CDR3 is 15 residues long. The CDR3 protein is CASSLGRLASEEQFF. DNA of the CDR3: TGTGCCAGCAGTTTAGGGAGACTAGCGTCTGAGGAGCAGTTCTTC.

The V and J genes are TRBV2 and TRBJ2-2, with 9 bases identical to TRBD1. J lost 4 bases, V lost 7 bases, and 10 bases had no gene match. CDR1 SNHLY and CDR2 FYNNEI come from the germline V gene. The CDR3 is made up of 16 amino acids. CDR3 bases: TGTGCCAGCACGGTGGGACAGGGAATCTCCACCGGGGAGCTGTTTTTT. Translated, it gives CASTVGQGISTGELFF.

The genes are TRBV28 and TRBJ1-5; TRBD1 might be the D (5 bases). V was cut by 6 bases and J by 7 bases, with 16 bases left in between. The CDR3 has 14 residues. The germline V gene encodes CDR1 MDHEN and CDR2 SYDVKM. CDR3: CASRGPQGGQPQHF. The CDR3 nucleotides read TGTGCCAGCAGGGGGCCGCAGGGAGGACAGCCCCAGCATTTT.

This clone was recorded once. The chain employs TRBV4-1 and TRBJ2-7, with a tentative D call TRBD2 (5 bases). V lost 4 bases and J 6 bases, leaving 16 bases between the germline ends. Germline V CDR1 and CDR2: MGHRA, YSYEKL. The CDR3 is made up of 14 amino acids. The CDR3 DNA reads as TGCGCCAGCAGCCCTCTCGCCGGGGTAGGCGAGCAGTACTTC. Translated, it gives CASSPLAGVGEQYF.

This chain uses TRBV10-1 with TRBJ1-1; the match to TRBD1 covers 7 bases. CDR1 and CDR2 (germline): WNHNN, SYGVQD (reference sequence). The J segment lost 1 base and the V segment lost 11 bases, leaving 19 bases of the junction unmatched. CDR3 length equals 17 residues. This CDR3 reads CADKGDREGDENTEAFF. As DNA, the CDR3 is TGCGCCGACAAAGGTGACAGGGAGGGGGATGAGAACACTGAAGCTTTCTTT.